The clone carrying this TCR beta chain was observed a handful of times. Time point meaning: technical triplicate 2. CDR3 length equals 13 residues. Germline CDR1 and CDR2: DFQATT and SNEGSKA (reference sequence). V trimming: 5 bases; J trimming: 3 bases; junction bases outside the gene matches: 1. The record originates from a study of neurological immune-mediated disorders. TCRdb reanalysed the 5' RACE reads using MiXCR and keeps one entry per CDR3 protein. The data hold more than 55,000 distinct CDR3 sequences, with about 25% observed a single time. The sample taken for sequencing was PBMCs. The origin of this receptor is a man aged 60 to 69 with HTLV-1-associated myelopathy (HAM/TSP). The rearrangement uses TRBV20-1 and TRBJ2-1; 10 nucleotides match TRBD2. CDR3 residues: CSAGTSDYNEQFF. The CDR3 DNA is TGCAGTGCTGGGACTAGCGACTACAATGAGCAGTTCTTC.